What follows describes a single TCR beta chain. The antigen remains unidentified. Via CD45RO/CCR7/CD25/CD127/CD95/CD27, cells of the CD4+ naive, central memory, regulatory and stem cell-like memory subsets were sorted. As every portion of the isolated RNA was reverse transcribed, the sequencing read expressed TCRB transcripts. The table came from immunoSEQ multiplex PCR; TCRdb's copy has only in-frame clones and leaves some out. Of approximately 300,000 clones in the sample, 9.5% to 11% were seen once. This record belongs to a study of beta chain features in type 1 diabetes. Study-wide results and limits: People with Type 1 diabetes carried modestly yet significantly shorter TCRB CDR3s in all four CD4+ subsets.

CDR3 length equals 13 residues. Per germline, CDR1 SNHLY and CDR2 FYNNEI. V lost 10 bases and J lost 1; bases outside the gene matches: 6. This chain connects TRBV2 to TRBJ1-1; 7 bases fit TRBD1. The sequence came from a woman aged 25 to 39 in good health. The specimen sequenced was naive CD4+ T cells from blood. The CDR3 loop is CANTGERNTEAFF. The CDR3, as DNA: TGTGCCAACACAGGGGAGAGGAACACTGAAGCTTTCTTT.